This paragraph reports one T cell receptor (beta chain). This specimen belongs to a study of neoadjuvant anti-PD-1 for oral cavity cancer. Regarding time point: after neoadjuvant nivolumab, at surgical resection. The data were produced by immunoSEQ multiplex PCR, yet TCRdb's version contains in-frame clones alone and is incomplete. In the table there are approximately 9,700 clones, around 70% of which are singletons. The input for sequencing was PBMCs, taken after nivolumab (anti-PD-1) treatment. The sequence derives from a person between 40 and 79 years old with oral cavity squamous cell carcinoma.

The CDR3 loop reads CASSQDTGASGVNTGELFF. The CDR3 nucleotides are TGTGCCAGCAGCCAAGATACAGGGGCTAGCGGGGTTAACACCGGGGAGCTGTTTTTT. The chain couples TRBV4-2 to TRBJ2-2, with TRBD2 matching 9 bases. CDR1 is LGHNA and CDR2 is YNFKEQ in the germline V gene. Unmatched junction bases numbered 10, after V lost 0 bases and J lost 2 bases. The CDR3 length is 19 residues.